These 14 T cell receptor beta chains originate from one sample sequenced in a study of cytomegalovirus exposure and HLA in healthy donors. The PCR had 60 Vbeta and 13 Jbeta primers. TCRdb keeps only in-frame clones here, not all; method: immunoSEQ multiplex PCR. Here the sample spans about 160,000 clones, around four fifths being singletons. The material sequenced was PBMCs. The receptor source for this set is a man between 18 and 35 years old in good health and CMV-seronegative.

This clone has only a few counts. V and J are TRBV19 and TRBJ1-1; 7 bases are shared with TRBD1. This CDR3 has 15 amino acids. The V gene's germline CDR1 is LNHDA and CDR2 SQIVND (reference sequence). V was clipped by 7 bases and J by 3 bases; unmatched bases: 11. CDR3 region: CASKPDRDRDTEAFF. The CDR3 DNA sequence: TGTGCCAGTAAACCTGACAGGGATCGGGACACTGAAGCTTTCTTT.

This clone was picked up a small number of times. The chain uses TRBV6-4 and TRBJ2-1; D may be TRBD2 (6 bases). The ends were cut back, 3 bases at V and 3 bases at J, with 12 bases in the middle. The CDR3 length is 15 residues. Germline V CDR1 and CDR2: MRHNA, SNTAGT. CDR3 DNA sequence: TGTGCCAGCAGTGAATCCGGGGGAAGCTACAATGAGCAGTTCTTC. It specifies CASSESGGSYNEQFF.

J is TRBJ1-1 and V is TRBV6-6; 9 positions agree with TRBD1. CDR3 length: 16 residues. V lost 4 bases to trimming and J lost 1 base; unmatched junction nucleotides: 7. CDR1 MNHNY and CDR2 SVGAGI come from the germline V gene (reference sequence). Written as DNA, the CDR3 is TGTGCCAGCAGTTTTCCGGGACAGGGAAAGAACACTGAAGCTTTCTTT. It encodes CASSFPGQGKNTEAFF.

This chain uses TRBV28 with TRBJ2-3; 9 nucleotides match TRBD2. Trimming took 5 bases from V and 0 from J; bases not matched to a gene: 9. The CDR3 is 17 amino acids. The germline CDR1 and CDR2 sequences are MDHEN and SYDVKM. DNA of the CDR3: TGTGCCAGCAGTCCGCTTGGTAGCGGGAGAAGCACAGATACGCAGTATTTT. Protein product: CASSPLGSGRSTDTQYF.

The sample holds a few counts of this clone. This sequence joins TRBV7-9 and TRBJ1-6, with TRBD1 identical over 8 bases. The CDR3 runs 15 residues. Germline V gene lookup returns CDR1 SEHNR and CDR2 FQNEAQ (reference sequence). V gave up 5 bases and J gave up 10 bases; unmatched junction bases: 10. The CDR3 region has the DNA TGTGCCAGCAGCCTAGAGACAGGGGAAGCGTCACCCCTCCACTTT. Translating gives CASSLETGEASPLHF.

This clone appeared once. The DNA of the CDR3 is TGCGCCAGCAGCCAAGATTCCGGGACTAGCGCATACGAGCAGTACTTC. This translates into CASSQDSGTSAYEQYF. The gene calls are TRBV4-3 and TRBJ2-7; 10 bases are a match to TRBD2. CDR3 length equals 16 residues. The V segment lost 0 bases and the J segment 4 bases; nucleotides outside the gene matches: 6. Germline V gene lookup returns CDR1 LGHNA and CDR2 YSLEER.

V gene TRBV4-1 combines with J gene TRBJ1-2; tentatively, D is TRBD1 (6 bases). V was trimmed by 4 bases and J by 2 bases, leaving 17 bases between them. In germline, CDR1 is MGHRA, CDR2 YSYEKL. This CDR3 contains 16 residues. The CDR3 reads CASSRWTDRPNYGYTF. In DNA form, the CDR3 reads TGCGCCAGCAGCCGATGGACAGATCGACCAAACTATGGCTACACCTTC.

The rearrangement joins TRBV7-2 to TRBJ2-7; 9 nucleotides agree with TRBD1. V lost 9 bases to trimming and J lost 2 bases; unmatched junction nucleotides: 11. This CDR3 spans 15 amino acids. Germline-derived CDR1 and CDR2 are SGHTA and FQGNSA. The CDR3 coding sequence is TGTGCCAGTTCCACCGGGACAGGGAATACCTACGAGCAGTACTTC. Protein sequence: CASSTGTGNTYEQYF.

This clone appeared a few times. The chain combines TRBV6-5 with TRBJ1-1, with unresolved D. Germline CDR1 reads MNHEY; CDR2 reads SVGAGI. Deletions cut 2 bases from V and 5 bases from J, with 18 bases between. The CDR3 spans 16 residues. CDR3 loop: CASSYEDSPSRTEAFF. The DNA for the CDR3 is TGTGCCAGCAGTTACGAGGACTCACCGAGCAGGACTGAAGCTTTCTTT.

V and J are TRBV5-1 and TRBJ2-3, with D perhaps TRBD2 (6 bases). V dropped 0 bases and J dropped 0 bases, with 11 bases sitting between them. Germline values: CDR1 SGHRS, CDR2 YFSETQ. There are 16 residues in the CDR3. The CDR3 loop is CASSLEGGASTDTQYF. CDR3 DNA sequence: TGCGCCAGCAGCTTGGAAGGCGGGGCAAGCACAGATACGCAGTATTTT.

The rearrangement joins TRBV7-3 to TRBJ2-7, with 7 bases fitting TRBD2. Trimming at V came to 6 bases and at J to 3 bases, leaving 5 bases not matched to a gene. Germline-derived CDR1 and CDR2 are SGHTA and FQGTGA. This CDR3 comprises 13 residues. The CDR3 nucleotides are TGTGCCAGCAGGGAGGGAGGGGACTACGAGCAGTACTTC. This sequence encodes CASREGGDYEQYF.

The chain is built from TRBV6-1 and TRBJ2-7; the D gene is possibly TRBD1 (6 bases). Per germline, CDR1 MNHNS and CDR2 SASEGT. V was clipped by 1 base and J by 0 bases, with 7 bases between them. There are 14 residues in the CDR3. The CDR3 nucleotides are TGTGCCAGCAGTGAAGGACAGGTCTCCTACGAGCAGTACTTC. The encoded protein is CASSEGQVSYEQYF.

Written as DNA, the CDR3 is TGCGCCAGCAGCCCAGGACAGGGAGGTTGGACAGATACGCAGTATTTT. Its translation: CASSPGQGGWTDTQYF. The chain has TRBV5-1 and TRBJ2-3; TRBD1 matches at 8 bases. Germline V gives CDR1 SGHRS, CDR2 YFSETQ. The CDR3 runs 16 residues. Trimming removed 4 bases from V and 3 bases from J; junction bases left unmatched: 10.

The chain employs TRBV27 and TRBJ2-1; D may be TRBD2 (6 bases). V gave up 6 bases and J gave up 8 bases, with 14 bases separating them. The germline gives CDR1 MNHEY, CDR2 SMNVEV (reference sequence). The CDR3 is 13 residues long. CDR3 DNA sequence: TGTGCCAGCAGCCCAAGCGGGCTAGATGAGCAGTTCTTC. This gives the protein CASSPSGLDEQFF.